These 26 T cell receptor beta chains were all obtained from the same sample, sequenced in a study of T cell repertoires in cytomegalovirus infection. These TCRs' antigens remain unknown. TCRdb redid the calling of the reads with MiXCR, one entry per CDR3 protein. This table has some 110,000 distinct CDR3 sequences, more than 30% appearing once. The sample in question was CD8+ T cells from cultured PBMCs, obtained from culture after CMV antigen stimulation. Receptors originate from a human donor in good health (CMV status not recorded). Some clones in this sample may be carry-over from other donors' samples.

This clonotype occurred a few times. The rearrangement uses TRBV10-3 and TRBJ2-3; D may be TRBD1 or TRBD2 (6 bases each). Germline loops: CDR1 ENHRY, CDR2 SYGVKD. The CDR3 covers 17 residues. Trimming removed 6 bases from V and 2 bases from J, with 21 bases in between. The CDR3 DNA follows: TGTGCCATCAGAGGAAGGTCTCGGGGGCAAAACACAGATACGCAGTATTTT. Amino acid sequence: CAIRGRSRGQNTDTQYF.

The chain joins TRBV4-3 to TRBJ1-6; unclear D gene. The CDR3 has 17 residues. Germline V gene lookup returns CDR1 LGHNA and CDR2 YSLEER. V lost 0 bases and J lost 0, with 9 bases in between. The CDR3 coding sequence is TGCGCCAGCAGCCAAGAACGGAGAGGCTCCTATAATTCACCCCTCCACTTT. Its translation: CASSQERRGSYNSPLHF.

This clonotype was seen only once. CDR3 residues: CASSLEASQGPKNIQYF. For the CDR3, the DNA is TGTGCCAGCAGCTTAGAGGCTTCCCAGGGTCCCAAAAACATTCAGTACTTC. V gene TRBV7-6 combines with J gene TRBJ2-4; maybe TRBD1 (5 bases). From germline, CDR1 is SGHVS and CDR2 FNYEAQ. V gave up 1 base and J gave up 2 bases, with 15 bases separating them. The CDR3 is made up of 17 amino acids.

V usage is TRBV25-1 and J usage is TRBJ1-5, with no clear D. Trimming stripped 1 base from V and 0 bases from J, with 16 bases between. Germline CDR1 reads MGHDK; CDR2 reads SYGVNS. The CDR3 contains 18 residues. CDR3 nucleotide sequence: TGTGCCAGCAGTGAATGGGATGACAAGTGGTATAGCAATCAGCCCCAGCATTTT. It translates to CASSEWDDKWYSNQPQHF.

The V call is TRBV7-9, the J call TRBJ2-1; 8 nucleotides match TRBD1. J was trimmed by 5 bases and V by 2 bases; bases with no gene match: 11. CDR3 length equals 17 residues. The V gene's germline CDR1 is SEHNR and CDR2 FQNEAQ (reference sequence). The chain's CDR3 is CASSLSRTGPVHNEQFF. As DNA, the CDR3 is TGTGCCAGCAGCTTATCCCGGACAGGGCCCGTACACAATGAGCAGTTCTTC.

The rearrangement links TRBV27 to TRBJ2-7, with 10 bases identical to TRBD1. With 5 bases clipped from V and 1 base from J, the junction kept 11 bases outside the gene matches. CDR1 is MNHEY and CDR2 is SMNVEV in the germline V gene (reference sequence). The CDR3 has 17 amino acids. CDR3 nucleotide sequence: TGTGCCAGCAGTCTTACCCGTGGACAGGGGGAGTCCTACGAGCAGTACTTC. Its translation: CASSLTRGQGESYEQYF.

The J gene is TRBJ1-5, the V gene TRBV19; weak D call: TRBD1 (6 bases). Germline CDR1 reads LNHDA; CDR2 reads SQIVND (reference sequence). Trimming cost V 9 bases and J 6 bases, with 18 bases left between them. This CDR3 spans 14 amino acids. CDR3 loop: CASRGGLESQPQHF. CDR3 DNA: TGTGCCAGCCGTGGGGGGCTGGAATCTCAGCCCCAGCATTTT.

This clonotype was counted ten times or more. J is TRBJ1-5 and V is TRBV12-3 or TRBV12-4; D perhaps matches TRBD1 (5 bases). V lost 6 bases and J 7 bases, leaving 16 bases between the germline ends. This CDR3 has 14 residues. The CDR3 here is CASSPIWGRQPQHF. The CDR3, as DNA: TGTGCCAGCAGCCCTATATGGGGCCGGCAGCCCCAGCATTTT.

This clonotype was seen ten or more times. The CDR3 DNA follows: TGTGCCAGCAGCCTACGAGGGGGAACGCAGGCCTACGAGCAGTACTTC. This sequence encodes CASSLRGGTQAYEQYF. The chain has TRBV7-8 and TRBJ2-7, with D maybe TRBD1 (6 bases). Germline V CDR1 and CDR2: SGHVS, FQNEAQ. Trimming removed 5 bases at V and 2 bases at J, with 19 bases between. The CDR3 covers 16 residues.

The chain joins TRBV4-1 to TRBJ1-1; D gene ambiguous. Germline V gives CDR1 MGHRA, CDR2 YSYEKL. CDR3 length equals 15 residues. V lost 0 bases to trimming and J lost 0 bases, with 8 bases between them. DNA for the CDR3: TGCGCCAGCAGCCAAGAGGGAACACTGAACACTGAAGCTTTCTTT. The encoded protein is CASSQEGTLNTEAFF.

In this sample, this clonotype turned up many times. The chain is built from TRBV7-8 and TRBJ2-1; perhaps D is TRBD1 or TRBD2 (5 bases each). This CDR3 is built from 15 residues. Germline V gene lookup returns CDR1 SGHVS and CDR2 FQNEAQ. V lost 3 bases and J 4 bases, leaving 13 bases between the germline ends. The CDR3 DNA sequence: TGTGCCAGCAGCTTGAATTGGGGGTCGTACAATGAGCAGTTCTTC. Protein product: CASSLNWGSYNEQFF.

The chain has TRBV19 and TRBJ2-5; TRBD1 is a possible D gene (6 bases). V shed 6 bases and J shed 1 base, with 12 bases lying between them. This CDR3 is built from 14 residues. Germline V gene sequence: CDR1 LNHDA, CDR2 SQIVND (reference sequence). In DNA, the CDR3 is TGTGCCAGTAGCCAACAGGGCGCCCAAGAGACCCAGTACTTC. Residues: CASSQQGAQETQYF. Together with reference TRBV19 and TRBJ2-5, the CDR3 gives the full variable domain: DGGITQSPKYLFRKEGQNVTLSCEQNLNHDAMYWYRQDPGQGLRLIYYSQIVNDFQKGDIAEGYSVSREKKESFPLTVTSAQKNPTAFYLCASSQQGAQETQYFGPGTRLLVL.

DNA of the CDR3: TGCAGTGCTAGGGAGGGGTCGGTCAGTTCACCCCTCCACTTT. The encoded protein is CSAREGSVSSPLHF. This chain uses TRBV20-1 with TRBJ1-6, with a tentative D call TRBD1 (5 bases). This CDR3 is built from 14 residues. CDR1 and CDR2 (germline): DFQATT, SNEGSKA (reference sequence). V lost 3 bases, J lost 9 bases, and 15 bases lay in between.

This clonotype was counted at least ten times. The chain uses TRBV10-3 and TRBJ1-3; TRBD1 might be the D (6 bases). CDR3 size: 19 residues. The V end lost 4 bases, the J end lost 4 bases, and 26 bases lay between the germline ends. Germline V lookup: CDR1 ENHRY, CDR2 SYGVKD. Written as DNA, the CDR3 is TGTGCCATCAGTGTATCGGAGATACTCACAGGGCCGAGGGGAAACACCATATATTTT. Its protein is CAISVSEILTGPRGNTIYF.

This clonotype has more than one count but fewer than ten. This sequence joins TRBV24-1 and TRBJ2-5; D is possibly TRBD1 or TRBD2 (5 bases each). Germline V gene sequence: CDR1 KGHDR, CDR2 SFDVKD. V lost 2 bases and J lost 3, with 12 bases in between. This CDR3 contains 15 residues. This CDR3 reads CATSDWDPKEETQYF. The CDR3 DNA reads TGTGCCACCAGTGATTGGGACCCAAAGGAAGAGACCCAGTACTTC.

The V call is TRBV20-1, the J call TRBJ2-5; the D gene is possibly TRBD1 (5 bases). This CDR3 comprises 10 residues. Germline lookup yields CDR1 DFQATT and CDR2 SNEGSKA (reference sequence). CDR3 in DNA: TGCGGTGTGGGGCCGGCGACCCAGTACTTC. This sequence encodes CGVGPATQYF.

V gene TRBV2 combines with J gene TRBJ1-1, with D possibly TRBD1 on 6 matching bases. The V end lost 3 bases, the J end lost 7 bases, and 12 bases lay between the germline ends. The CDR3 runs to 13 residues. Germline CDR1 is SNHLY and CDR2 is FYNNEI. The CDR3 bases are TGTGCCAGCAGTGATACCGGGACATATGAAGCTTTCTTT. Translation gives CASSDTGTYEAFF.

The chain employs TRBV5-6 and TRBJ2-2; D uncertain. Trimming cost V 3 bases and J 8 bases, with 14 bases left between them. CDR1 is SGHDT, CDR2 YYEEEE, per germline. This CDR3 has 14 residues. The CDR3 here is CASSSLMNWGELFF. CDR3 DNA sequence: TGTGCCAGCAGCTCGCTCATGAACTGGGGGGAGCTGTTTTTT.

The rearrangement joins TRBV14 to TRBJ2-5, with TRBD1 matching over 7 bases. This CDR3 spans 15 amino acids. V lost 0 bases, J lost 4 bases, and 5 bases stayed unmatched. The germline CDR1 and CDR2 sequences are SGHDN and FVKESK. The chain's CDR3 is CASSQDEGQRETQYF. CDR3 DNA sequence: TGTGCCAGCAGCCAAGACGAGGGACAGCGAGAGACCCAGTACTTC.

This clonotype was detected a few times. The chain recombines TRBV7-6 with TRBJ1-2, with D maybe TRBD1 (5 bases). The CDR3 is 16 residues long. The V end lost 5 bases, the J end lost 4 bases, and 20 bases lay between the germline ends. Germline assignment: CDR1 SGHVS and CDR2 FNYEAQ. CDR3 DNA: TGTGCCAGCAGCCCACAGGAATTAGCAGGGCCCTATGGCTACACCTTC. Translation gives CASSPQELAGPYGYTF.

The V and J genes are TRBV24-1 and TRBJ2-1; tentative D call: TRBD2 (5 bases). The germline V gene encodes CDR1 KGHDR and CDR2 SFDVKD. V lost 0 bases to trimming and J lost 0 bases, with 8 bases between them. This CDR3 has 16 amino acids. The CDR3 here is CATSDLPGSSYNEQFF. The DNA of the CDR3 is TGTGCCACCAGTGATTTGCCGGGGAGCTCCTACAATGAGCAGTTCTTC.

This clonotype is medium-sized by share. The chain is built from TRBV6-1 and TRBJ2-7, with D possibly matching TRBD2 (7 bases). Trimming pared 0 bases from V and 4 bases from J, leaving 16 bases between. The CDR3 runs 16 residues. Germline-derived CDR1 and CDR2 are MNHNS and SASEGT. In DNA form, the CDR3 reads TGTGCCAGCAGTGAAGCGATTGGGGAGGGGGGGTACGAGCAGTACTTC. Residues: CASSEAIGEGGYEQYF.

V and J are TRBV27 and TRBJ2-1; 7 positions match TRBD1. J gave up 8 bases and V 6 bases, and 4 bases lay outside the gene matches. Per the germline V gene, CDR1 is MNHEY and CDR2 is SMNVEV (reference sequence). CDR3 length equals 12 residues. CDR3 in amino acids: CASRKTGYEQFF. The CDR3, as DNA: TGTGCCAGCAGAAAGACAGGGTATGAGCAGTTCTTC.

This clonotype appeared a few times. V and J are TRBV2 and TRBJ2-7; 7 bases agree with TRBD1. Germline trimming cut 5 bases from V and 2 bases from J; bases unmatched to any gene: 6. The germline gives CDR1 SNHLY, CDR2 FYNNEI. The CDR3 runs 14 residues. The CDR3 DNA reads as TGTGCCAGCAGTCTCCAGGGGGAGACCTACGAGCAGTACTTC. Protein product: CASSLQGETYEQYF.

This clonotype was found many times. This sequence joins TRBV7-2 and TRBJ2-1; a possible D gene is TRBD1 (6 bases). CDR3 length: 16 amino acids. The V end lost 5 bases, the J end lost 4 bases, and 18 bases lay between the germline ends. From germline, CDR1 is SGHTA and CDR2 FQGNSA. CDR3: CASSQGPTVGYNEQFF. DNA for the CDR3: TGTGCCAGCAGCCAGGGGCCCACCGTGGGGTACAATGAGCAGTTCTTC.

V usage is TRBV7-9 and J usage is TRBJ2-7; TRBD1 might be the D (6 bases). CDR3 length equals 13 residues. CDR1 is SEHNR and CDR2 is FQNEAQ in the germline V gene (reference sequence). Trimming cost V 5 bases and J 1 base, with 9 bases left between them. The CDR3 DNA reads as TGTGCCAGCAGCGACGGACAGTCCTACGAGCAGTACTTC. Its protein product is CASSDGQSYEQYF.